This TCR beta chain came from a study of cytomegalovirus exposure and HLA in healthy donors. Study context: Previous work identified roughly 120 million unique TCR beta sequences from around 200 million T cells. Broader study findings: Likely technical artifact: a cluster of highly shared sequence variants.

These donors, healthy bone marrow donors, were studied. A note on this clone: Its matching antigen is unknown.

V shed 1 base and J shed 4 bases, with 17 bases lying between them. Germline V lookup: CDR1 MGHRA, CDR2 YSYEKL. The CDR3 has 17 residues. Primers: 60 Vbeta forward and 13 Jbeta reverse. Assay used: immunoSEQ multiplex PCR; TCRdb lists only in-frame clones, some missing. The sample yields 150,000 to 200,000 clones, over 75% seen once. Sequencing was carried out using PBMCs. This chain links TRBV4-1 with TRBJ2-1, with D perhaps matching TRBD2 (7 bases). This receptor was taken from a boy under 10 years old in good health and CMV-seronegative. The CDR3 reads CASSQARRGAQYNEQFF. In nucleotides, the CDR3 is TGCGCCAGCAGCCAAGCCCGTCGGGGGGCTCAATACAATGAGCAGTTCTTC.